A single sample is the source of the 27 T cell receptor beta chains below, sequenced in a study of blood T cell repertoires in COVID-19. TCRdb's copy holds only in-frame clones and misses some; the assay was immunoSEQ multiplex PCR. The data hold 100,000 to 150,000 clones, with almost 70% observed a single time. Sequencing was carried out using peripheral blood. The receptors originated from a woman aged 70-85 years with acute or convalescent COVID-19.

The CDR3 bases are TGTGCCAGCAGCCAAAAAGCGGGAGGGGGCACAGATACGCAGTATTTT. Protein sequence: CASSQKAGGGTDTQYF. The V call is TRBV7-9, the J call TRBJ2-3; 10 bases are shared with TRBD2. The length of the CDR3 is 16 residues. Trimming cost V 5 bases and J 1 base; bases outside gene matches: 6. CDR1 is SEHNR and CDR2 is FQNEAQ in the germline V gene (reference sequence).

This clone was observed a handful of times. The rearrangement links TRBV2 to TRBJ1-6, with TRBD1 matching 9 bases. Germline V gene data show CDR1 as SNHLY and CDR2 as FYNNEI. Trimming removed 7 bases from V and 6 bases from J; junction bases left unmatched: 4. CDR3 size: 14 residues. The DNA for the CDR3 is TGTGCCAGCACTAGGACAGGGGCTAATTCACCCCTCCACTTT. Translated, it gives CASTRTGANSPLHF.

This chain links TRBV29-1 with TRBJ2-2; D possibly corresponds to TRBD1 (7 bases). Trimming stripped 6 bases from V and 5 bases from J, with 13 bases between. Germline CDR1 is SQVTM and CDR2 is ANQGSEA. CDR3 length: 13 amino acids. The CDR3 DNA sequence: TGCAGCGTCCAAGCAGGGGGGACCGGGGAGCTGTTTTTT. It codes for CSVQAGGTGELFF.

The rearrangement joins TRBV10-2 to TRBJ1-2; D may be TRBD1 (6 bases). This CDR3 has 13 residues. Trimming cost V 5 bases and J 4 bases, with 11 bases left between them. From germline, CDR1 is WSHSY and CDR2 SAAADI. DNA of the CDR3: TGCGCCAGCAGTCCACAGGGAAGCTATGGCTACACCTTC. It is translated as CASSPQGSYGYTF.

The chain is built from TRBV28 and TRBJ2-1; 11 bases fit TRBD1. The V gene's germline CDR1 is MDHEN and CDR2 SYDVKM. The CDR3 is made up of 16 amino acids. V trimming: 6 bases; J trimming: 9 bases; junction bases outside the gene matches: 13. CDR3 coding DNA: TGTGCCAGCAGCACCTCCGGGACAGGGGGAGGGGGTGAGCAGTTCTTC. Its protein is CASSTSGTGGGGEQFF.

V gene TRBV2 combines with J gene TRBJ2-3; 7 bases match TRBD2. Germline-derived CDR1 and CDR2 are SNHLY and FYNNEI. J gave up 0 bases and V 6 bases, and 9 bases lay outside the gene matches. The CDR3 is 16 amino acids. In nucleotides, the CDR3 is TGTGCCAGCAGCAGCGGGACCCACCACAGCACAGATACGCAGTATTTT. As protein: CASSSGTHHSTDTQYF.

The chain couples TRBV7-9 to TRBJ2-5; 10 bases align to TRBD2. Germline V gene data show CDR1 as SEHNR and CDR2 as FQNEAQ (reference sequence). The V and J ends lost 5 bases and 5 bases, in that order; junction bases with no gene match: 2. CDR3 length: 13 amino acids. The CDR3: CASSPGLAETQYF. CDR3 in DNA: TGTGCCAGCAGCCCGGGACTAGCGGAGACCCAGTACTTC.

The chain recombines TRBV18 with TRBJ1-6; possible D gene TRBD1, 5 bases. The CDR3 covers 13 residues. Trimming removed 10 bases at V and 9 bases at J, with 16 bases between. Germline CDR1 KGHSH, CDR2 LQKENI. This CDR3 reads CATRQGNGSPLHF. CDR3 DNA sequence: TGTGCCACCCGGCAGGGTAATGGTTCACCCCTCCACTTT.

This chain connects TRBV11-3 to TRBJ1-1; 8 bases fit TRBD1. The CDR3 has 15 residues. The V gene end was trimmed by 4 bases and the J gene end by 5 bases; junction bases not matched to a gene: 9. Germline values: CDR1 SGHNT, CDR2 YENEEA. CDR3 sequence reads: CASSSGNRGLTEAFF. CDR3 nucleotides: TGTGCCAGCAGCTCCGGAAACAGGGGGTTGACTGAAGCTTTCTTT.

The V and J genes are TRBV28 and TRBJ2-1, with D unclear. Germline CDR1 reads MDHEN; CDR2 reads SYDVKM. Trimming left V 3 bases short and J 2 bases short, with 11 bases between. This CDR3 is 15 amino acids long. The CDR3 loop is CASSFSYAAYNEQFF. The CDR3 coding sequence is TGTGCCAGCAGTTTTAGCTACGCCGCCTACAATGAGCAGTTCTTC.

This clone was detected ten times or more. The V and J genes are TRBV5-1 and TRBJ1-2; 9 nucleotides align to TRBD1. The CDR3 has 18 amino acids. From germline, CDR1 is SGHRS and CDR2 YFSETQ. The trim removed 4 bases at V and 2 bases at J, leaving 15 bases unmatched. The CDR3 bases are TGCGCCAGCAGCATGCGCCCCGGGACAGGGACGGGGAACTATGGCTACACCTTC. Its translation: CASSMRPGTGTGNYGYTF.

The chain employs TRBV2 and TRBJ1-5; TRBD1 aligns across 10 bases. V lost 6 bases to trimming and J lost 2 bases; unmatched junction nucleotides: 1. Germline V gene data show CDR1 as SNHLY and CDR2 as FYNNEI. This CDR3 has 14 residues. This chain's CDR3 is CASRGTGGNQPQHF. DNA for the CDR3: TGTGCCAGCAGGGGGACAGGGGGCAATCAGCCCCAGCATTTT.

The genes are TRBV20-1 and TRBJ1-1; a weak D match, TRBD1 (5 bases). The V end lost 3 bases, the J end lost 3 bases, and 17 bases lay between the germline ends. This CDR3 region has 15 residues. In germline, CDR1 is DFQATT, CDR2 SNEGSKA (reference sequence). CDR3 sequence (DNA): TGCAGTGCTAGTTTCCCCGCAGGGAGGGACACTGAAGCTTTCTTT. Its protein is CSASFPAGRDTEAFF.

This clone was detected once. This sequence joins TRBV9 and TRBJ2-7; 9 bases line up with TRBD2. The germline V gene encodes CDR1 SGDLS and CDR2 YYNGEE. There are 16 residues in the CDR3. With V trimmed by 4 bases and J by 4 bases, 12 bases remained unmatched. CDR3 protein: CASSLSPSGATYEQYF. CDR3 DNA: TGTGCCAGCAGCTTATCCCCTAGCGGGGCTACGTACGAGCAGTACTTC.

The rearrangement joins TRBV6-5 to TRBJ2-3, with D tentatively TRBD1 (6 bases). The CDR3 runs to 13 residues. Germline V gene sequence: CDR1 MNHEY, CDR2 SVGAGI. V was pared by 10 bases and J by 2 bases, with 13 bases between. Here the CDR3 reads CATTYRVTDTQYF. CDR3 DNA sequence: TGTGCCACCACGTACAGGGTCACAGATACGCAGTATTTT.

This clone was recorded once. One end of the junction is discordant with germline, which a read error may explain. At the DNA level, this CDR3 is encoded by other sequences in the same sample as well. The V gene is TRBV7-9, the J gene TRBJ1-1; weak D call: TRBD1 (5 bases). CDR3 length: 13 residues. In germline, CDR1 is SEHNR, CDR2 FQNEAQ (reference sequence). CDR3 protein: CASSSAAGGEAFF. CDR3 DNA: TGCGCCAGCAGCTCTGCCGCGGGGGGGGAAGCTTTCTTT.

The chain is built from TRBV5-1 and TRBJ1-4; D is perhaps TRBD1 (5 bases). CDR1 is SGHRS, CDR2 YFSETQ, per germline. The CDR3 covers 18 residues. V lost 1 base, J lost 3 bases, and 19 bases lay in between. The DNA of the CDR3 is TGCGCCAGCAGCTTGTTTTCTCCCGGGGGACCACCTAATGAAAAACTGTTTTTT. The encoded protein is CASSLFSPGGPPNEKLFF.

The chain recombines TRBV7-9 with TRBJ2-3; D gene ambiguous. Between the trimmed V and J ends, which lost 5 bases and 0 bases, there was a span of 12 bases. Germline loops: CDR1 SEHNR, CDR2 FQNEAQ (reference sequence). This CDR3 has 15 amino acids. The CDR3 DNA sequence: TGTGCCAGCAGCCGAGCAGGAAGTAGCACAGATACGCAGTATTTT. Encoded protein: CASSRAGSSTDTQYF. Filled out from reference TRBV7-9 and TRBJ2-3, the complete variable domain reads DTGVSQNPRHKITKRGQNVTFRCDPISEHNRLYWYRQTLGQGPEFLTYFQNEAQLEKSRLLSDRFSAERPKGSFSTLEIQRTEQGDSAMYLCASSRAGSSTDTQYFGPGTRLTVL.

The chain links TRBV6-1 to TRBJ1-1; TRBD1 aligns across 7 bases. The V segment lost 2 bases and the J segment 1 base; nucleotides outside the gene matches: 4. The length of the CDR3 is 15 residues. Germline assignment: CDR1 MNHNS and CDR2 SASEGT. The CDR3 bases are TGTGCCAGCAGTGAAAGGGGGCTCCAGAACACTGAAGCTTTCTTT. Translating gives CASSERGLQNTEAFF.

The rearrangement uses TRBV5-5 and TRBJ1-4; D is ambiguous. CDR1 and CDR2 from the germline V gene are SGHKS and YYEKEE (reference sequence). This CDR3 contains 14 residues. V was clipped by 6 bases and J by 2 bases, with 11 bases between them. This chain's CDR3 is CASKLTPTNEKLFF. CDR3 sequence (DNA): TGTGCCAGCAAATTGACTCCGACTAATGAAAAACTGTTTTTT.

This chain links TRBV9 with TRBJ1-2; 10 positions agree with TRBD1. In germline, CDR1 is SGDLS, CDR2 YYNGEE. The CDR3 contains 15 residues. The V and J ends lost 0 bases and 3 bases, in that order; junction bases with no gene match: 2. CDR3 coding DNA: TGTGCCAGCAGCGTAGTAGGGACAGGGGACTATGGCTACACCTTC. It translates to CASSVVGTGDYGYTF.

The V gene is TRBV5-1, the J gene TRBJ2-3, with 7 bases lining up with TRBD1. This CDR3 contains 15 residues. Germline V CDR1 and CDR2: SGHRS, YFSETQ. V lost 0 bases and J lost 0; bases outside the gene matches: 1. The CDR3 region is CASSLEGASTDTQYF. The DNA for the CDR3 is TGCGCCAGCAGCTTGGAGGGGGCTAGCACAGATACGCAGTATTTT.

The CDR3 here is CASSLQGLWGYTF. CDR3 nucleotide sequence: TGTGCCAGCAGTTTACAGGGCCTATGGGGCTACACCTTC. The chain uses TRBV6-5 and TRBJ1-2, with a tentative D call TRBD1 (6 bases). The CDR3 is made up of 13 amino acids. Trimming removed 4 bases at V and 8 bases at J, with 14 bases between. In germline, CDR1 is MNHEY, CDR2 SVGAGI.

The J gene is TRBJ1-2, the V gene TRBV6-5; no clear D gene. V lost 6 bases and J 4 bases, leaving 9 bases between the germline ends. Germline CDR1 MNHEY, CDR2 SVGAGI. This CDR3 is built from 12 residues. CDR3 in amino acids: CASSHDIYGYTF. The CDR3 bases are TGTGCCAGCAGCCATGACATCTATGGCTACACCTTC.

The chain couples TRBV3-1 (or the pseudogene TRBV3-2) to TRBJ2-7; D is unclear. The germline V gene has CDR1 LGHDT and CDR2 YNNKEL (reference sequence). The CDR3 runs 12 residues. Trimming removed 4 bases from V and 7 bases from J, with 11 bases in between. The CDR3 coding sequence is TGTGCCAGCAGCCTCCGGCCGGAGGAGCAGTACTTC. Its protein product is CASSLRPEEQYF.

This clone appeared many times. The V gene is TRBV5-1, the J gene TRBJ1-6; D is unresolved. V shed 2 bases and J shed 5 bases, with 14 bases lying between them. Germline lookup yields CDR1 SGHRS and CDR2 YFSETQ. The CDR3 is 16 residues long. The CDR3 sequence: CASSFTGTSNNSPLHF. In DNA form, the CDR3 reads TGCGCCAGCAGCTTTACGGGAACAAGTAATAATTCACCCCTCCACTTT.

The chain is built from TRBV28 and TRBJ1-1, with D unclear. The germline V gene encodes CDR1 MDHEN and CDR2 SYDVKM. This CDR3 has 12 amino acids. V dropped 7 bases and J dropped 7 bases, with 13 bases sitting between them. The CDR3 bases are TGTGCCAGCACCGGGAGGAGGCTTGAAGCTTTCTTT. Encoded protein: CASTGRRLEAFF.